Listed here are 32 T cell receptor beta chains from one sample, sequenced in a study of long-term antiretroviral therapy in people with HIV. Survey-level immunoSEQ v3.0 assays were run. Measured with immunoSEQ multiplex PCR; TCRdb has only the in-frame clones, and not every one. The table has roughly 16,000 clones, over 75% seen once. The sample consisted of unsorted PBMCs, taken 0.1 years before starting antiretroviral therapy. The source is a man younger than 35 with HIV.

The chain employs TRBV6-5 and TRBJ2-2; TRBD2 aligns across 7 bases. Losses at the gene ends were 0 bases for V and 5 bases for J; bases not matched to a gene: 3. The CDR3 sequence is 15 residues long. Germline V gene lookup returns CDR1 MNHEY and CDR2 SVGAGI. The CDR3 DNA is TGTGCCAGCAGTTACTCGGGAGGGGCGACCGGGGAGCTGTTTTTT. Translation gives CASSYSGGATGELFF.

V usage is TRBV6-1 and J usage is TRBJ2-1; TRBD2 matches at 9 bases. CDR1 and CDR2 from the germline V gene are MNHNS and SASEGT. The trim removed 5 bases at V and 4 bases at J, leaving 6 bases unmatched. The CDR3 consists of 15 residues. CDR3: CASSPPGLAYNEQFF. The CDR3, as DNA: TGTGCCAGCAGTCCACCGGGACTAGCTTACAATGAGCAGTTCTTC.

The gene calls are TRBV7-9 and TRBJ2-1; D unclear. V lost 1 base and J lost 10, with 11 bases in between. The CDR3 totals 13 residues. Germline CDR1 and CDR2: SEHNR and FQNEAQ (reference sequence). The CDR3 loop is CASSLGQGQEQFF. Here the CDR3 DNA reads TGTGCCAGCAGCTTAGGGCAAGGCCAGGAGCAGTTCTTC.

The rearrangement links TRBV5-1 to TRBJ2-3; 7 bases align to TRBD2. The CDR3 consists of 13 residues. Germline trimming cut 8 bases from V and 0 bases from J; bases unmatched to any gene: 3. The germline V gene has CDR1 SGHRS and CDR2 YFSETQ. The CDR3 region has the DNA TGCGCCAGTTTTAGCGGGAGCACAGATACGCAGTATTTT. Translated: CASFSGSTDTQYF.

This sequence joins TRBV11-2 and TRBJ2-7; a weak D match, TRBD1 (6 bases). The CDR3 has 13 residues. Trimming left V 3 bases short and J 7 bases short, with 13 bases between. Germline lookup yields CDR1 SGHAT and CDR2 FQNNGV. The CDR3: CASSFGQGSEQYF. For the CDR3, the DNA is TGTGCCAGCAGCTTCGGTCAGGGGAGTGAGCAGTACTTC.

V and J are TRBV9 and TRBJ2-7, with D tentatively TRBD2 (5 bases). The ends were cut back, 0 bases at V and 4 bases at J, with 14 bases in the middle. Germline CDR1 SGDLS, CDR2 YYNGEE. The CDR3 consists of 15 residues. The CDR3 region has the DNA TGTGCCAGCAGCGTAGCGACCCTAGGGAGATACGAGCAGTACTTC. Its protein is CASSVATLGRYEQYF.

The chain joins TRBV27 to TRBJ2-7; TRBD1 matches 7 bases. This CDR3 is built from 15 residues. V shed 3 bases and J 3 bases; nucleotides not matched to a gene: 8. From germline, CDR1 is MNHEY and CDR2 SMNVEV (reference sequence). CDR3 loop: CASSFFRDSGYEQYF. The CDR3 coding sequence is TGTGCCAGCAGTTTCTTTCGGGACAGCGGCTACGAGCAGTACTTC.

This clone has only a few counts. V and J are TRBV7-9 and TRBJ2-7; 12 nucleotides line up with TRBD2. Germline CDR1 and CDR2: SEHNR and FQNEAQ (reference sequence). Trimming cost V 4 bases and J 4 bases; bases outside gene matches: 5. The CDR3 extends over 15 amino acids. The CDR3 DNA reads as TGTGCCAGCAGCTCCCCTAGCGGGAGGGTATACGAGCAGTACTTC. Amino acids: CASSSPSGRVYEQYF.

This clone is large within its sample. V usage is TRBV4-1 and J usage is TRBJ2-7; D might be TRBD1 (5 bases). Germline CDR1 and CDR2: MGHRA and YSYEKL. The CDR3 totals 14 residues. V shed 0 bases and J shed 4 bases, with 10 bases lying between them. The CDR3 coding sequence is TGCGCCAGCAGCCAAGAACAAGGGGAATACGAGCAGTACTTC. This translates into CASSQEQGEYEQYF.

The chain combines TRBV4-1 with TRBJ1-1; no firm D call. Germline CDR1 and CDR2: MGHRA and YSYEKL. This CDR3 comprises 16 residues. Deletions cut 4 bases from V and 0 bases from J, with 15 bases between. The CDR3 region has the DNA TGCGCCAGCAGCCTGGCCCGCGGCGAATTGAACACTGAAGCTTTCTTT. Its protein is CASSLARGELNTEAFF.

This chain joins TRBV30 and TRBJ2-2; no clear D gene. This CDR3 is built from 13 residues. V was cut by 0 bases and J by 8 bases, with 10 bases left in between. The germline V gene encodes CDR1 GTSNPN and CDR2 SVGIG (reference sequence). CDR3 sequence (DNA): TGTGCCTGGAGTGTAAGGTCCGGGGGGGAGCTGTTTTTT. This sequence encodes CAWSVRSGGELFF.

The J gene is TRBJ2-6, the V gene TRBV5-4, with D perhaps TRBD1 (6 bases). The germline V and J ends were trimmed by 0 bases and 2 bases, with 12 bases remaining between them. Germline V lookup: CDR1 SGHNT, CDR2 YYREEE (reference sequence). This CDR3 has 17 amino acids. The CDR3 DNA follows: TGTGCCAGCAGCTTGGCAGGGGCGCGGCCTGGGGCCAACGTCCTGACTTTC. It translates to CASSLAGARPGANVLTF.

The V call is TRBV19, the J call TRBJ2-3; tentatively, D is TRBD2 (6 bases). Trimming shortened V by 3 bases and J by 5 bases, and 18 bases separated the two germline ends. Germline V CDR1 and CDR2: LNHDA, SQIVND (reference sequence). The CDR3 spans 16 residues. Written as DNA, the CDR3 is TGTGCCAGTAGTATCTTCGGCGGGGCTCGGGGAGATACGCAGTATTTT. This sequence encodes CASSIFGGARGDTQYF.

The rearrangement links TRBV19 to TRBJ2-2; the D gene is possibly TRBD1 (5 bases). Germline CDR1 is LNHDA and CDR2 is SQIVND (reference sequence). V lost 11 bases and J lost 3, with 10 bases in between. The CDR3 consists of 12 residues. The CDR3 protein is CAVRAYTGELFF. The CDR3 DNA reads TGTGCCGTCAGGGCGTACACCGGGGAGCTGTTTTTT.

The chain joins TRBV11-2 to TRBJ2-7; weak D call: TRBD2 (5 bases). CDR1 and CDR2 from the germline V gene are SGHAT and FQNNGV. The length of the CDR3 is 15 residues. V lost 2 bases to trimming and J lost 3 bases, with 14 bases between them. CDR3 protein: CASSLSTRAGYEQYF. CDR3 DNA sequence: TGTGCCAGCAGCTTATCTACTAGGGCGGGCTACGAGCAGTACTTC.

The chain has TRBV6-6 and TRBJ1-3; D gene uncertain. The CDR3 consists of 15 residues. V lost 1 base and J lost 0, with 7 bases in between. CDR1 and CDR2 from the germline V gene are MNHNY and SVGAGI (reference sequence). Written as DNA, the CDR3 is TGTGCCAGCAGTTACTATCTGAGCTCTGGAAACACCATATATTTT. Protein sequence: CASSYYLSSGNTIYF.

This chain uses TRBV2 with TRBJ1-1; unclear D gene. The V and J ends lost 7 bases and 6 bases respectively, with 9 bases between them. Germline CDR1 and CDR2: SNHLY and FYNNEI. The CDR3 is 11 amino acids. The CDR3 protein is CASTLGAEAFF. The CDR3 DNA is TGTGCCAGCACGCTTGGGGCTGAAGCTTTCTTT.

The CDR3 here is CASSFGAFTGELFF. The CDR3 nucleotides are TGTGCCAGCAGTTTTGGAGCTTTCACCGGGGAGCTGTTTTTT. The chain links TRBV27 to TRBJ2-2; D gene unclear. V was clipped by 3 bases and J by 4 bases, with 9 bases between them. This CDR3 is 14 amino acids long. Germline V gives CDR1 MNHEY, CDR2 SMNVEV (reference sequence).

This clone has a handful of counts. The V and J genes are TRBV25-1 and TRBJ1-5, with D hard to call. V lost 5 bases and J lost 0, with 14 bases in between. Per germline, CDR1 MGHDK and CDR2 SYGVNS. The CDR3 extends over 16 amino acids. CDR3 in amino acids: CASSLLAANSNQPQHF. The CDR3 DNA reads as TGTGCCAGCAGTCTGTTGGCAGCTAATAGCAATCAGCCCCAGCATTTT.

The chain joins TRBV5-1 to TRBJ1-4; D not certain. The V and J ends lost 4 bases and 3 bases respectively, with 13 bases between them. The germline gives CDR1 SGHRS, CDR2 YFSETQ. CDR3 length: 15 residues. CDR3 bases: TGCGCCAGCAGCACCGCCTTAGGGTCTAATGAAAAACTGTTTTTT. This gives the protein CASSTALGSNEKLFF.

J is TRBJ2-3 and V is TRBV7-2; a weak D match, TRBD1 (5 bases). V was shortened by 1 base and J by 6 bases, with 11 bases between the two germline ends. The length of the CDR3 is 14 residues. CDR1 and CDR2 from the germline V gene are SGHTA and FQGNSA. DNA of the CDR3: TGTGCCAGCAGCTTAGTCTGGGGCAAGGATACGCAGTATTTT. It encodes CASSLVWGKDTQYF. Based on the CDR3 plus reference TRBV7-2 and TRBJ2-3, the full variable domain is GAGVSQSPSNKVTEKGKDVELRCDPISGHTALYWYRQSLGQGLEFLIYFQGNSAPDKSGLPSDRFSAERTGGSVSTLTIQRTQQEDSAVYLCASSLVWGKDTQYFGPGTRLTVL.

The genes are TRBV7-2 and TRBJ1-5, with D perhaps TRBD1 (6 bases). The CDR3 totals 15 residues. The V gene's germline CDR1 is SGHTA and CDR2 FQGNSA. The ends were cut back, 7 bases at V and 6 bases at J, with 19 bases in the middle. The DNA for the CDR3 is TGTGCCAGCACCGCAATCGGGGGGGCGGGTCAGCCCCAGCATTTT. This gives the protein CASTAIGGAGQPQHF. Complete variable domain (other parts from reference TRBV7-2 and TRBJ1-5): GAGVSQSPSNKVTEKGKDVELRCDPISGHTALYWYRQSLGQGLEFLIYFQGNSAPDKSGLPSDRFSAERTGGSVSTLTIQRTQQEDSAVYLCASTAIGGAGQPQHFGDGTRLSIL.

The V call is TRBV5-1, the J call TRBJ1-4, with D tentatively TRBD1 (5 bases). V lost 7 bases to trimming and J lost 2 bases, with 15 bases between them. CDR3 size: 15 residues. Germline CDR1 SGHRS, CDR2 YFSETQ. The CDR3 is CASGGTGLTNEKLFF. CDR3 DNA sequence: TGCGCCAGCGGGGGGACCGGGCTCACTAATGAAAAACTGTTTTTT.

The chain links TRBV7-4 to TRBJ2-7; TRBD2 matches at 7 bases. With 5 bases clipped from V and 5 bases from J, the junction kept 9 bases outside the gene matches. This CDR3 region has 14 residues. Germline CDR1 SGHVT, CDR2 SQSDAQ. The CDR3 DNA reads TGTGCCAGCAGCCCAAGCGGGGCCACCAACGAGCAGTACTTC. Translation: CASSPSGATNEQYF.

The DNA of the CDR3 is TGTGCCAGCAGCGTTGGCGGGGGGCTTACCGGGGAGCTGTTTTTT. This sequence encodes CASSVGGGLTGELFF. The genes are TRBV9 and TRBJ2-2; 8 nucleotides line up with TRBD2. Germline lookup yields CDR1 SGDLS and CDR2 YYNGEE. The CDR3 spans 15 residues. Unmatched junction bases numbered 5, after V lost 2 bases and J lost 5 bases.

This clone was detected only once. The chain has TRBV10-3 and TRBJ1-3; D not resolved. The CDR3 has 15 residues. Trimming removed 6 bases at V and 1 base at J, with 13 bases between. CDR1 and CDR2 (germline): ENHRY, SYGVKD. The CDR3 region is CAIRDSVISGNTIYF. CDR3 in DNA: TGTGCCATCAGGGATTCGGTGATTTCTGGAAACACCATATATTTT.

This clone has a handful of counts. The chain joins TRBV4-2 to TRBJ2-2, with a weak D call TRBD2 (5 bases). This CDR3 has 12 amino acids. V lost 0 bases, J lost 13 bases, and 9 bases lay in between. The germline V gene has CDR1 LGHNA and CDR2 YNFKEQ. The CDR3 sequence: CASSQEASRLFF. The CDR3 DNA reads TGTGCCAGCAGCCAAGAGGCTAGCAGGCTGTTTTTT.

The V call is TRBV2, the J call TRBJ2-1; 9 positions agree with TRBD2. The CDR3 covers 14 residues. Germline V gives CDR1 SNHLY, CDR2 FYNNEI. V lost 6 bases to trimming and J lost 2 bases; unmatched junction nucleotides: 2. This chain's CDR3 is CASRGGRAYNEQFF. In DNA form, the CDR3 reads TGTGCCAGCAGGGGCGGGAGGGCCTACAATGAGCAGTTCTTC.

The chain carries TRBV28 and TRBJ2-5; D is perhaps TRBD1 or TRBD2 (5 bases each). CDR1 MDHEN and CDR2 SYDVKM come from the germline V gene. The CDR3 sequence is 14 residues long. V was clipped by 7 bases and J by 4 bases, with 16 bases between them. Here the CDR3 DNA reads TGTGCCAGCAAAATTTCCTGGGACCGAGAGACCCAGTACTTC. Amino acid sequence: CASKISWDRETQYF.

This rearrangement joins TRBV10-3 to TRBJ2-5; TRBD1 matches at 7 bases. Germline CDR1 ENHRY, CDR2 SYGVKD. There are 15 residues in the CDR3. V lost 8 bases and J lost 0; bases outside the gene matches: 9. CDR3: CAIATGTEYQETQYF. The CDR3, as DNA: TGTGCCATCGCCACCGGGACAGAGTACCAAGAGACCCAGTACTTC.

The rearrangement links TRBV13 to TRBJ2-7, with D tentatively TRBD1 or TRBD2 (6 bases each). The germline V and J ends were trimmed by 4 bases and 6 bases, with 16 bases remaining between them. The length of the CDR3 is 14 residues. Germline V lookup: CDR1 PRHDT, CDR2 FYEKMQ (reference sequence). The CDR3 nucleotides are TGTGCCAGCAGCTGGGGGCGGGGCCCCGGCGAGCAGTACTTC. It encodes CASSWGRGPGEQYF.

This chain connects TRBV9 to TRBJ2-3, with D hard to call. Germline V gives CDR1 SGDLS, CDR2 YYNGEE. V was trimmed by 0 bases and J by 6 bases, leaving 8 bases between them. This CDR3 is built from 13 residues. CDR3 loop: CASSVEYEDTQYF. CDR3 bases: TGTGCCAGCAGCGTAGAGTACGAGGATACGCAGTATTTT.